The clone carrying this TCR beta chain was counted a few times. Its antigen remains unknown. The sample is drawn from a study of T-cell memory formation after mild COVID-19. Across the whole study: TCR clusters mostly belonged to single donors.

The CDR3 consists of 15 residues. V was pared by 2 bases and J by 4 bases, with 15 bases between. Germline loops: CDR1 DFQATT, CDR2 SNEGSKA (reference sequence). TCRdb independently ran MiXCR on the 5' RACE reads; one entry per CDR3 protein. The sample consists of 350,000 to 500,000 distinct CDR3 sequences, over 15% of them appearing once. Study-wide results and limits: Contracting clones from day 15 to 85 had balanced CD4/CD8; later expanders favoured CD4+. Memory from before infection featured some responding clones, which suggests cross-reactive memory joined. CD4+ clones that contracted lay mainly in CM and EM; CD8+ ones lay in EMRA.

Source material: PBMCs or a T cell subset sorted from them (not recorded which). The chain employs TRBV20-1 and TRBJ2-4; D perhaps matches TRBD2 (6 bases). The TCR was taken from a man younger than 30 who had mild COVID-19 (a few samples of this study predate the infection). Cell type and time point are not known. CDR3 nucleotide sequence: TGCAGTGCTAGAAGGGAGGTGGGGGGTAAAAACATTCAGTACTTC. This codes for CSARREVGGKNIQYF.